This is a list of T cell receptor beta chains from one sample in a study of T cells in tuberculosis. This table comes from immunoSEQ multiplex PCR, and its TCRdb copy is limited to in-frame clones, with some not included. The data show about 40,000 clones, with around 93% seen just once and 9% to 13% held by the top ten. Material: PBMCs. The receptors were gathered from a donor aged 5-35 years with latent tuberculosis or without tuberculosis infection. Some clones in this sample may be carry-over from other donors' samples. Both conserved end residues are trimmed from each CDR3.

v_call	j_call	cdr3_aa
TRBV21-1	TRBJ2-7	ASLLAGGHEQY
TRBV18	TRBJ2-3	ASSPRGLHTDTQY
TRBV14	TRBJ1-3	ASSQAKDRGTGNTIY
TRBV27	TRBJ2-2	ASSSPGQGSGELF
TRBV11-2	TRBJ2-6	ASSGRRAQGPGANVLT
TRBV19	TRBJ2-3	ASSIMGGTDTQY
TRBV6-5	TRBJ2-2	ASSFARDTGELF
TRBV14	TRBJ1-5	ASSQQYNQPQH
TRBV5-1	TRBJ2-3	ASSPRPGLAGGSTDTQY
TRBV13	TRBJ2-7	ATALRDRVKQY
TRBV15	TRBJ2-3	ATSRGQGASTDTQY
TRBV5-5	TRBJ2-6	ASRSRQGASSGANVLT
TRBV15	TRBJ2-7	ATSREGGPPRDEQY
TRBV30	TRBJ2-2	AWRGQPNTGELF
TRBV4-3	TRBJ1-6	ASSQVEDSPLH
TRBV30	TRBJ2-7	AWSVTGSYEQY
TRBV7-2	TRBJ1-1	ATGGFDTEAF
TRBV7-2	TRBJ2-7	ASSGGQGNEQY
TRBV7-9	TRBJ1-2	ASSSAVLTGGGYT
TRBV14	TRBJ2-1	ASRPLSSYNEQF
TRBV5-1	TRBJ1-4	ASSLGQGGEKLF
TRBV19	TRBJ2-5	ASSIAIGETQY
TRBV7-2	TRBJ2-2	ASNMGGPGELF
TRBV2	TRBJ1-2	ASSVGQPTDYGYT
TRBV6-1	TRBJ2-7	ASSDRIYEQY
TRBV4-3	TRBJ1-6	ASSQEGGWSYNSPLH
TRBV27	TRBJ1-1	ASSTLTGEPTEAF
TRBV2	TRBJ2-5	ASSGQAQETQY
TRBV11-2	TRBJ1-6	ASSLDPALAGGLH
TRBV10-2	TRBJ2-6	ASKASGSDDSGANVLT
TRBV4-1	TRBJ1-1	ASSTGADTEAF
TRBV7-9	TRBJ1-5	ASSDRGNQPQH
TRBV4-3	TRBJ1-6	ASSPGVALYNSPLH
TRBV6-5	TRBJ2-6	ASSRVDIGANVLT
TRBV6-6	TRBJ1-1	ASSLEGAGTEAF
TRBV6-5	TRBJ2-1	ASKQTELKDNEQF
TRBV7-9	TRBJ2-2	ASATGEYTGELF
TRBV15	TRBJ1-1	ATSRSGQGGNTEAF
TRBV9	TRBJ1-5	ASSVDPLFPGGSNQPQH
TRBV4-1	TRBJ1-6	ASGLESGNRPLH
TRBV25-1	TRBJ2-7	ASSELASGGAPEQY